The 18 T cell receptor beta chains below were found in one sample sequenced in a study of spatial heterogeneity in lung cancer. A single record per CDR3 protein comes from TCRdb applying MiXCR to the 5' RACE reads. The sample includes about 95,000 distinct CDR3 sequences, roughly 9.5% of them seen just once. The time point denotes: sample taken at primary tumor resection. Without sorting, whole RNA was sequenced from tumor, nontumor lung or frozen PBMC. The sequencing used PBMCs, collected at surgery. The receptor set was obtained from a male donor with early-stage non-small cell lung cancer.

This chain links TRBV11-2 with TRBJ2-1, with D unresolved. Germline lookup yields CDR1 SGHAT and CDR2 FQNNGV. V lost 5 bases, J lost 9 bases, and 11 bases lay in between. CDR3 length: 12 residues. CDR3 bases: TGTGCCAGCAGCCGTTCTCGGGTTGAGCAGTTCTTC. Protein: CASSRSRVEQFF.

The table lists this clonotype with many counts. This sequence joins TRBV28 and TRBJ2-7, with D unresolved. The germline V gene has CDR1 MDHEN and CDR2 SYDVKM. Trimming left V 11 bases short and J 3 bases short, with 2 bases between. This CDR3 has 8 residues. CDR3 loop: CAGYEQYF. The CDR3 DNA is TGTGCCGGCTACGAGCAGTACTTC.

The chain carries TRBV28 and TRBJ2-7; 7 nucleotides match TRBD1. Germline V lookup: CDR1 MDHEN, CDR2 SYDVKM. This CDR3 is 15 amino acids long. Trimming at V came to 6 bases and at J to 3 bases, leaving 11 bases not matched to a gene. The CDR3 protein is CASSSTGQAHYEQYF. In DNA form, the CDR3 reads TGTGCCAGCAGCTCAACCGGACAGGCGCACTACGAGCAGTACTTC.

This clonotype was counted many times. Mismatch with germline at one junction end may stem from a read error. The chain employs TRBV2 and TRBJ2-5; D remains ambiguous. CDR1 and CDR2 (germline): SNHLY, FYNNEI. The CDR3 spans 11 residues. CDR3 coding DNA: TGTGCCAGCAGTGAAGAAGAAACCCAGTACTTC. It codes for CASSEEETQYF. The whole variable domain, filled in from reference TRBV2 and TRBJ2-5, reads EPEVTQTPSHQVTQMGQEVILRCVPISNHLYFYWYRQILGQKVEFLVSFYNNEISEKSEIFDDQFSVERPDGSNFTLKIRSTKLEDSAMYFCASSEEETQYFGPGTRLLVL.

This clonotype was counted many times. The gene calls are TRBV29-1 and TRBJ1-2; no clear D gene. The CDR3 covers 11 residues. Germline assignment: CDR1 SQVTM and CDR2 ANQGSEA. V was pared by 7 bases and J by 2 bases, with 8 bases between. CDR3 nucleotides: TGCAGCGCTCTGGACAACTATGGCTACACCTTC. Its protein is CSALDNYGYTF.

The V and J genes are TRBV12-3 or TRBV12-4 and TRBJ1-3; D is uncertain. V was shortened by 8 bases and J by 0 bases, with 11 bases between the two germline ends. The CDR3 has 14 amino acids. CDR3 protein: CASLLLVSGNTIYF. The CDR3 region has the DNA TGTGCCAGCTTACTACTGGTCTCTGGAAACACCATATATTTT.

The table lists this clonotype with many counts. The chain couples TRBV24-1 to TRBJ2-6; 7 bases match TRBD1. Per the germline V gene, CDR1 is KGHDR and CDR2 is SFDVKD. The ends lost 2 bases at V and 3 bases at J; junction bases unmatched: 3. The CDR3 length is 16 residues. Written as DNA, the CDR3 is TGTGCCACCAGTGATTCTACAGGGGATGGGGCCAACGTCCTGACTTTC. Its protein product is CATSDSTGDGANVLTF.

This clonotype came up a few times. CDR3 residues: CASSILPYNEQFF. CDR3 nucleotides: TGTGCCAGTAGTATACTCCCATACAATGAGCAGTTCTTC. This chain joins TRBV19 and TRBJ2-1; D not resolved. This CDR3 contains 13 residues. Trimming removed 2 bases from V and 4 bases from J, with 6 bases in between. Germline V gene data show CDR1 as LNHDA and CDR2 as SQIVND (reference sequence).

V gene TRBV11-2 combines with J gene TRBJ2-7; 9 bases line up with TRBD2. The CDR3 is made up of 14 amino acids. V lost 3 bases to trimming and J lost 4 bases; unmatched junction nucleotides: 4. Germline V CDR1 and CDR2: SGHAT, FQNNGV. The CDR3 region has the DNA TGTGCCAGCAGCTTGACTAGCGGTAAATACGAGCAGTACTTC. Its translation is CASSLTSGKYEQYF. Together with reference TRBV11-2 and TRBJ2-7, the CDR3 gives the full variable domain: EAGVAQSPRYKIIEKRQSVAFWCNPISGHATLYWYQQILGQGPKLLIQFQNNGVVDDSQLPKDRFSAERLKGVDSTLKIQPAKLEDSAVYLCASSLTSGKYEQYFGPGTRLTVT.

The V gene is TRBV20-1, the J gene TRBJ1-2; 7 positions match TRBD1. Germline CDR1 DFQATT, CDR2 SNEGSKA (reference sequence). Trimming took 5 bases from V and 5 from J; bases not matched to a gene: 11. This CDR3 spans 14 amino acids. CDR3: CSASGQDKGYGYTF. The CDR3 region has the DNA TGCAGTGCTTCAGGACAGGACAAGGGATATGGCTACACCTTC.

The J gene is TRBJ2-1, the V gene TRBV10-3; 7 positions agree with TRBD2. CDR3 size: 14 residues. Germline CDR1 and CDR2: ENHRY and SYGVKD. J was trimmed by 7 bases and V by 4 bases; bases with no gene match: 7. The CDR3 nucleotides read TGTGCCATCAGTGCACTAGCGACTGGGAATGAGCAGTTCTTC. It is translated as CAISALATGNEQFF.

The chain couples TRBV7-2 to TRBJ1-5; 11 bases agree with TRBD1. With 5 bases clipped from V and 4 bases from J, the junction kept 1 base outside the gene matches. This CDR3 region has 14 residues. Germline V gene sequence: CDR1 SGHTA, CDR2 FQGNSA. CDR3 sequence (DNA): TGTGCCAGCAGCGGGACAGGGGGTAATCAGCCCCAGCATTTT. As protein: CASSGTGGNQPQHF.

In this sample, this clonotype turned up many times. The V and J genes are TRBV12-3 or TRBV12-4 and TRBJ2-3; D not resolved. The CDR3 runs to 12 residues. Deletions cut 0 bases from V and 8 bases from J, with 6 bases between. The chain's CDR3 is CASSLAGPTQYF. The DNA for the CDR3 is TGTGCCAGCAGTTTAGCGGGCCCTACGCAGTATTTT.

This clonotype was counted between two and nine times. This chain uses TRBV7-9 with TRBJ2-5; D is unresolved. CDR1 and CDR2 (germline): SEHNR, FQNEAQ (reference sequence). V lost 3 bases and J 4 bases, leaving 18 bases between the germline ends. This CDR3 contains 16 residues. CDR3 region: CASSFSGHSDGETQYF. The CDR3 bases are TGTGCCAGCAGCTTCTCGGGCCACAGCGACGGAGAGACCCAGTACTTC. The full variable domain, its missing parts supplied by reference TRBV7-9 and TRBJ2-5, is DTGVSQNPRHKITKRGQNVTFRCDPISEHNRLYWYRQTLGQGPEFLTYFQNEAQLEKSRLLSDRFSAERPKGSFSTLEIQRTEQGDSAMYLCASSFSGHSDGETQYFGPGTRLLVL.

This clonotype was recorded many times. This CDR3 reads CASSLARDGYYEQYF. The CDR3 region has the DNA TGTGCCAGCAGCTTAGCCCGGGACGGCTACTACGAGCAGTACTTC. The J gene is TRBJ2-7, the V gene TRBV7-9, with D perhaps matching TRBD1 or TRBD2 (5 bases each). This CDR3 contains 15 residues. V lost 0 bases and J lost 3, with 12 bases in between. Germline V gene lookup returns CDR1 SEHNR and CDR2 FQNEAQ (reference sequence).

This clonotype has ten or more counts. The V call is TRBV29-1, the J call TRBJ2-3; 7 nucleotides align to TRBD2. This CDR3 comprises 14 residues. Germline CDR1 is SQVTM and CDR2 is ANQGSEA. With V trimmed by 3 bases and J by 4 bases, 7 bases remained unmatched. The CDR3 region is CSVEGGSAPDTQYF. CDR3 nucleotide sequence: TGCAGCGTTGAGGGGGGGAGCGCACCAGATACGCAGTATTTT.

The rearrangement uses TRBV10-3 and TRBJ1-4, with 7 bases lining up with TRBD1. With V trimmed by 0 bases and J by 2 bases, 0 bases remained unmatched. The CDR3 length is 15 residues. The germline CDR1 and CDR2 sequences are ENHRY and SYGVKD. CDR3 loop: CAISESTGTNEKLFF. Here the CDR3 DNA reads TGTGCCATCAGTGAGTCGACAGGGACTAATGAAAAACTGTTTTTT.

As DNA, the CDR3 is TGTGCCAGCATATCGTCCAGGACAGGGACATACGAGCAGTACTTC. This gives the protein CASISSRTGTYEQYF. This chain uses TRBV28 with TRBJ2-7, with 8 positions matching TRBD1. The V segment lost 7 bases and the J segment 4 bases; nucleotides outside the gene matches: 12. Germline V gene lookup returns CDR1 MDHEN and CDR2 SYDVKM. The CDR3 contains 15 residues.